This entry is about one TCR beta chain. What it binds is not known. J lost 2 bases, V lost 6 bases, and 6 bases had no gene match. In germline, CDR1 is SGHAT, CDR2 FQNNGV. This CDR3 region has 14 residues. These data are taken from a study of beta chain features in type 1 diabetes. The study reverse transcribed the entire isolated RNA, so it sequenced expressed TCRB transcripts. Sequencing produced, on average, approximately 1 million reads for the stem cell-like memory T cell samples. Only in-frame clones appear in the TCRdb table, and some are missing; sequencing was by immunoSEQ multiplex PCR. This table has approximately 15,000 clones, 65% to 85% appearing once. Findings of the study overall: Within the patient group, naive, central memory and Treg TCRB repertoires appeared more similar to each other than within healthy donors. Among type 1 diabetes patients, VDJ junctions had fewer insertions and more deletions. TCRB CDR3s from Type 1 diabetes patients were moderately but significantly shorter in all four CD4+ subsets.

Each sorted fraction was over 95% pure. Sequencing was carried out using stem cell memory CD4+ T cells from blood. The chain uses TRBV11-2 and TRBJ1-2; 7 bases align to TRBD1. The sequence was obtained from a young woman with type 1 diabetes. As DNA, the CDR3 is TGTGCCAGCAGTACCCCGGGACAGAACTATGGCTACACCTTC. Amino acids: CASSTPGQNYGYTF.